Sequencing of this T cell receptor beta chain was carried out in a study of blood T cell repertoires in COVID-19. Only in-frame clones appear in the TCRdb table, and some are missing; sequencing was by immunoSEQ multiplex PCR. Of 60,000 to 70,000 clones in the sample, 65% to 85% were seen once. This CDR3 has 14 residues. V was trimmed by 5 bases and J by 0 bases, leaving 7 bases between them. Germline CDR1 reads KGHDR; CDR2 reads SFDVKD. The sequence was obtained from a human donor in a cohort sampled during active COVID-19. The V and J genes are TRBV24-1 and TRBJ1-5; a possible D gene is TRBD1 (5 bases). Sequenced input: peripheral blood. The CDR3 sequence is CATSGRGSNQPQHF. CDR3 DNA: TGTGCCACCAGTGGAAGGGGTAGCAATCAGCCCCAGCATTTT.